What follows are 14 T cell receptor beta chains derived from one specimen sequenced in a study of technical replicates of blood from a few donors. Using immunoSEQ multiplex PCR, the repertoire was profiled, and TCRdb retains in-frame clones only, with some absent. The sample holds about 88,000 clones, over 90% seen once. Input material: T cells isolated from PBMCs. These TCRs come from a human donor in good health.

The chain has TRBV7-9 and TRBJ2-3; maybe TRBD1 (6 bases). V lost 1 base and J lost 1, with 9 bases in between. The CDR3 length is 15 residues. The germline V gene has CDR1 SEHNR and CDR2 FQNEAQ (reference sequence). CDR3: CASSLGDRRTDTQYF. CDR3 coding DNA: TGTGCCAGCAGCTTAGGCGACAGGCGCACAGATACGCAGTATTTT.

The chain is built from TRBV29-1 and TRBJ2-7; 12 nucleotides match TRBD2. CDR3 size: 13 residues. The V and J ends lost 6 bases and 3 bases, in that order; junction bases with no gene match: 3. CDR1 is SQVTM and CDR2 is ANQGSEA in the germline V gene. As DNA, the CDR3 is TGCAGCGTAAGGACTAGCGGGGTCTACGAGCAGTACTTC. Protein product: CSVRTSGVYEQYF.

The chain recombines TRBV6-5 with TRBJ1-4, with D possibly TRBD1 on 6 matching bases. CDR3 size: 15 residues. Germline V gene lookup returns CDR1 MNHEY and CDR2 SVGAGI. Trimming pared 6 bases from V and 7 bases from J, leaving 18 bases between. The CDR3 coding sequence is TGTGCCAGCAGGAAAATACAGGGCGTAGGTGAAAAACTGTTTTTT. Encoded protein: CASRKIQGVGEKLFF.

The J gene is TRBJ2-7, the V gene TRBV7-9; D is unclear. CDR3 size: 12 residues. Looked up from germline, CDR1 is SEHNR and CDR2 is FQNEAQ (reference sequence). Trimming left V 2 bases short and J 2 bases short, with 4 bases between. CDR3 DNA sequence: TGTGCCAGCAGCTTATTCGCCTACGAGCAGTACTTC. This encodes CASSLFAYEQYF.

This clone was counted a single time. The rearrangement uses TRBV7-7 and TRBJ2-5; D gene uncertain. Trimming stripped 2 bases from V and 5 bases from J, with 9 bases between. The CDR3 has 13 amino acids. CDR1 and CDR2 from the germline V gene are SSHAT and FNYEAQ (reference sequence). This chain's CDR3 is CASSLTPGETQYF. CDR3 bases: TGTGCCAGCAGCTTAACCCCCGGGGAGACCCAGTACTTC.

The rearrangement uses TRBV7-8 and TRBJ2-1, with 12 bases aligning to TRBD2. With V trimmed by 5 bases and J by 11 bases, 10 bases remained unmatched. The CDR3 is 15 residues long. Germline CDR1 SGHVS, CDR2 FQNEAQ. The CDR3 reads CASSHSRLAGEQQFF. The CDR3 nucleotides read TGTGCCAGCAGCCATTCAAGACTAGCGGGAGAACAGCAGTTCTTC.

The chain links TRBV7-8 to TRBJ2-5; 13 bases match TRBD2. Germline V CDR1 and CDR2: SGHVS, FQNEAQ. CDR3 length equals 16 residues. J was trimmed by 2 bases and V by 4 bases; bases with no gene match: 4. CDR3 amino acids: CASSSGLAGVQETQYF. The CDR3 DNA reads TGTGCCAGCAGCTCTGGACTAGCGGGAGTACAAGAGACCCAGTACTTC. The full variable domain, with the rest looked up from reference TRBV7-8 and TRBJ2-5, is GAGVSQSPRYKVAKRGQDVALRCDPISGHVSLFWYQQALGQGPEFLTYFQNEAQLDKSGLPSDRFFAERPEGSVSTLKIQRTQQEDSAVYLCASSSGLAGVQETQYFGPGTRLLVL.

This chain connects TRBV27 to TRBJ2-1, with D maybe TRBD2 (6 bases). The V gene's germline CDR1 is MNHEY and CDR2 SMNVEV (reference sequence). V was pared by 5 bases and J by 6 bases, with 11 bases between. This CDR3 contains 13 residues. CDR3 loop: CASSPSAFNEQFF. CDR3 bases: TGTGCCAGCAGTCCTAGCGCCTTCAATGAGCAGTTCTTC.

The V and J genes are TRBV19 and TRBJ2-3; the D gene is possibly TRBD1 (6 bases). With 6 bases removed from V and 3 bases from J, the gap between germline ends came to 13 bases. Per the germline V gene, CDR1 is LNHDA and CDR2 is SQIVND (reference sequence). The CDR3 is 14 residues long. For the CDR3, the DNA is TGTGCCAGTAGCCGGACAGAGGGGACAGATACGCAGTATTTT. Protein product: CASSRTEGTDTQYF.

The chain links TRBV4-1 to TRBJ1-5; weak D call: TRBD1 (6 bases). Per the germline V gene, CDR1 is MGHRA and CDR2 is YSYEKL. V was trimmed by 2 bases and J by 4 bases, leaving 18 bases between them. The CDR3 is made up of 17 amino acids. Here the CDR3 reads CASSQLETGNSNQPQHF. The CDR3 nucleotides read TGCGCCAGCAGCCAACTAGAAACAGGGAACTCAAATCAGCCCCAGCATTTT.

This clone has only a few counts. The chain's CDR3 is CSVGEETQYF. CDR3 DNA sequence: TGCAGCGTTGGCGAAGAGACCCAGTACTTC. The genes are TRBV29-1 and TRBJ2-5; no clear D gene. CDR1 and CDR2 from the germline V gene are SQVTM and ANQGSEA. The CDR3 has 10 residues. The V end was cut by 4 bases, the J end by 3 bases, with 3 bases between.

V and J are TRBV30 and TRBJ1-2; TRBD1 agrees at 8 bases. The CDR3 runs to 14 residues. Germline trimming cut 1 base from V and 4 bases from J; bases unmatched to any gene: 5. CDR1 is GTSNPN and CDR2 is SVGIG in the germline V gene (reference sequence). The CDR3 nucleotides read TGTGCCTGGAGTGAGATAGGGACAGGCTATGGCTACACCTTC. Translation: CAWSEIGTGYGYTF.

The sample holds one count of this clone. V usage is TRBV7-8 and J usage is TRBJ1-2, with 7 bases that match TRBD1. The CDR3 loop spans 13 amino acids. V was clipped by 4 bases and J by 8 bases; unmatched bases: 7. The V gene's germline CDR1 is SGHVS and CDR2 FQNEAQ. The CDR3 region is CASSSTGVRGYTF. The CDR3, as DNA: TGTGCCAGCAGCTCTACAGGGGTCAGAGGCTACACCTTC. The whole variable domain, filled in from reference TRBV7-8 and TRBJ1-2, reads GAGVSQSPRYKVAKRGQDVALRCDPISGHVSLFWYQQALGQGPEFLTYFQNEAQLDKSGLPSDRFFAERPEGSVSTLKIQRTQQEDSAVYLCASSSTGVRGYTFGSGTRLTVV.

V usage is TRBV15 and J usage is TRBJ1-2; D uncertain. The CDR3 sequence is 15 residues long. Trimming took off 0 bases at V and 4 bases at J, with 12 bases between the two ends. Germline values: CDR1 LNHNV, CDR2 YYDKDF (reference sequence). The CDR3 DNA follows: TGTGCCACCAGCAGAGATGTCACAGCTTCCTATGGCTACACCTTC. It is translated as CATSRDVTASYGYTF.